This T cell receptor (beta chain) was identified in a study of blood T cell repertoires in COVID-19. This clone is a singleton in its sample. The method was immunoSEQ multiplex PCR; TCRdb's version includes in-frame clones alone and lacks a portion of them. The sample has approximately 230,000 clones; around nine tenths are singletons. Trimming removed 2 bases from V and 7 bases from J, with 24 bases in between. The V gene's germline CDR1 is SGHTA and CDR2 FQGNSA. CDR3 length: 18 amino acids. This chain links TRBV7-2 with TRBJ2-1; TRBD2 might be the D (6 bases). The clonotype comes from a young woman who had recovered from COVID-19. Specimen: PBMCs or T cells enriched from blood (not recorded which). CDR3 nucleotides: TGTGCCAGCAGCTTACCGGGACTCCCGATTCGGTCCAGGAATGAGCAGTTCTTC. Translated, it gives CASSLPGLPIRSRNEQFF. Combining the CDR3 with reference TRBV7-2 and TRBJ2-1 gives the whole variable domain GAGVSQSPSNKVTEKGKDVELRCDPISGHTALYWYRQSLGQGLEFLIYFQGNSAPDKSGLPSDRFSAERTGGSVSTLTIQRTQQEDSAVYLCASSLPGLPIRSRNEQFFGPGTRLTVL.